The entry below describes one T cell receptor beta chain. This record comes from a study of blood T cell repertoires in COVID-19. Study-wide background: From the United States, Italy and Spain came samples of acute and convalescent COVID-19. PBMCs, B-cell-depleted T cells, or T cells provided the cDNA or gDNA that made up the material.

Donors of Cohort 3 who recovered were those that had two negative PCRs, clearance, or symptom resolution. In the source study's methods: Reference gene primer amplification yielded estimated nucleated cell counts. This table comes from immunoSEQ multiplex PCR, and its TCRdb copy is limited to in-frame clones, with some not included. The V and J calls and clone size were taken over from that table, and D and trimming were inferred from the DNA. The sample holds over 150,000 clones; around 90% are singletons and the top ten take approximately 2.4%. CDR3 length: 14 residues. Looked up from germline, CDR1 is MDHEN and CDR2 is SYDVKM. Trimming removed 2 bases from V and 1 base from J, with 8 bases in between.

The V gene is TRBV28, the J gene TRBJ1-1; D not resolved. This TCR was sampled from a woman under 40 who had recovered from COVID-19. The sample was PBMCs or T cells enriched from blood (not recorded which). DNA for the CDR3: TGTGCCAGCAGTTTAGTCAGGTCGAACACTGAAGCTTTCTTT. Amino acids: CASSLVRSNTEAFF.